This T cell receptor (beta chain) was retrieved from a study of blood T cell repertoires in COVID-19. Using immunoSEQ multiplex PCR, the repertoire was profiled, and TCRdb retains in-frame clones only, with some absent. The sample holds around 260,000 clones, 75% to 90% seen once. Sequencing was performed on peripheral blood. This TCR derives from a man between 25 and 39 years old with active or convalescent COVID-19.

The CDR3 DNA is TGTGCCAGCAGTGAAGCTCTCCCCAGACAGCGAACCTCTTACGAGCAGTACTTC. Translation: CASSEALPRQRTSYEQYF. V gene TRBV2 combines with J gene TRBJ2-7; the D gene is possibly TRBD1 (5 bases). In germline, CDR1 is SNHLY, CDR2 FYNNEI. Trimming shortened V by 0 bases and J by 4 bases, and 22 bases separated the two germline ends. This CDR3 spans 18 amino acids.